This T cell receptor beta chain was retrieved from a study of shared clonotypes between healthy human individuals. Points from the study as a whole: Rarefaction revealed incomplete sorted-subset sequencing despite large depth.

As regards this clone: The antigen remains unidentified.

Samples underwent the assay at deep level. For every subset, genomic DNA was evenly distributed across several immunoSEQ plates. Sequencing was performed with immunoSEQ multiplex PCR; in TCRdb, only in-frame clones are kept and a portion is missing. The sample consists of 660,000 or so clones, approximately 96% of them appearing once. Germline V gene data show CDR1 as SGHNT and CDR2 as YYREEE (reference sequence). Trimming stripped 4 bases from V and 8 bases from J, with 19 bases between. CDR3 length: 14 residues. Naive CD8 cells lacked CD45RO, underwent positive selection for CCR7 and left out terminally differentiated effector memory CD45RA+ cells. The donor cohort consisted entirely of Caucasian adults residing in Nashville, Tennessee.

The chain combines TRBV5-4 with TRBJ2-7; no clear D. The sequence derives from a woman in her twenties or thirties in good health. Sequences were obtained from naive CD8+ T cells sorted from blood. In nucleotides, the CDR3 is TGTGCCAGCAGCCTTCTAGGTCCCCAGGACCAGCAGTACTTC. Its protein is CASSLLGPQDQQYF.